The 16 T cell receptor beta chains below were found in one sample sequenced in a study of blood T cell repertoires in COVID-19. Produced via immunoSEQ multiplex PCR; TCRdb's table is partial and in-frame only. The sample lists roughly 200,000 clones; approximately 81% were seen once. Sequencing was done on a sample of peripheral blood. These receptors were taken from a woman aged 80 or older with acute or convalescent COVID-19.

This chain uses TRBV7-2 with TRBJ1-4, with 10 bases aligning to TRBD1. The CDR3 sequence is 15 residues long. The ends lost 4 bases at V and 7 bases at J; junction bases unmatched: 6. Germline V gene lookup returns CDR1 SGHTA and CDR2 FQGNSA. CDR3: CASSSTGTGAEKLFF. In DNA form, the CDR3 reads TGTGCCAGCAGCTCGACCGGGACAGGGGCTGAAAAACTGTTTTTT.

This chain joins TRBV4-2 and TRBJ2-2; TRBD1 matches 7 bases. The V gene's germline CDR1 is LGHNA and CDR2 YNFKEQ. Losses at the gene ends were 2 bases for V and 5 bases for J; bases not matched to a gene: 11. CDR3 length: 17 amino acids. In nucleotides, the CDR3 is TGTGCCAGCAGCCAACTTCCGGGACAGCTAGGGACCGGGGAGCTGTTTTTT. Translated, it gives CASSQLPGQLGTGELFF.

CDR3 residues: CASSLFRFYGEQYF. CDR3 bases: TGTGCCAGCAGCTTATTCCGATTTTACGGCGAGCAGTACTTC. The J gene is TRBJ2-7, the V gene TRBV11-2; D call uncertain. Trimming pared 2 bases from V and 6 bases from J, leaving 14 bases between. Germline assignment: CDR1 SGHAT and CDR2 FQNNGV. CDR3 length: 14 residues.

This chain uses TRBV25-1 with TRBJ1-5, with 10 bases fitting TRBD1. The CDR3 has 16 residues. V shed 4 bases and J 5 bases; nucleotides not matched to a gene: 8. Per germline, CDR1 MGHDK and CDR2 SYGVNS. The CDR3 loop reads CASSALGQGIDQPQHF. In DNA, the CDR3 is TGTGCCAGCAGTGCCCTGGGACAGGGGATTGATCAGCCCCAGCATTTT.

This clone has just one count. This chain connects TRBV5-1 to TRBJ1-4; 9 nucleotides align to TRBD1. Per germline, CDR1 SGHRS and CDR2 YFSETQ. The CDR3 loop spans 15 amino acids. After removal of 5 bases from V and 6 bases from J, the junction contained 8 bases not matched to a gene. The CDR3 here is CASRTGGYQDEKLFF. The CDR3 DNA is TGCGCCAGCAGGACAGGGGGGTATCAGGATGAAAAACTGTTTTTT.

The chain has TRBV7-3 and TRBJ2-7, with 8 bases aligning to TRBD1. Germline V gene sequence: CDR1 SGHTA, CDR2 FQGTGA. The V and J ends lost 5 bases and 3 bases, in that order; junction bases with no gene match: 9. The CDR3 runs to 15 residues. The chain's CDR3 is CASSHPGTGHYEQYF. The CDR3 nucleotides read TGTGCCAGCAGCCACCCCGGGACAGGACACTACGAGCAGTACTTC.

The chain links TRBV18 to TRBJ1-1; a weak D match, TRBD1 (5 bases). The CDR3 is made up of 15 amino acids. V lost 0 bases and J 1 base, leaving 9 bases between the germline ends. Germline assignment: CDR1 KGHSH and CDR2 LQKENI. The CDR3 bases are TGTGCCAGCTCACCACCGACAGTCCAGAACACTGAAGCTTTCTTT. Translated: CASSPPTVQNTEAFF.

This clone was seen only a few times. Relative to the germline gene, one junction end is altered; a read error may explain this. The rearrangement joins TRBV7-7 to TRBJ2-5; the D gene is possibly TRBD1 (5 bases). This CDR3 has 14 amino acids. Germline V gene data show CDR1 as SSHAT and CDR2 as FNYEAQ (reference sequence). As DNA, the CDR3 is TGTGCTAGCAGCCCAGGGCTTTCGGGAGAGACCCAGTACTTC. It specifies CASSPGLSGETQYF.

The chain is built from TRBV2 and TRBJ1-2, with D possibly matching TRBD1 (6 bases). Germline loops: CDR1 SNHLY, CDR2 FYNNEI. The V and J ends lost 6 bases and 0 bases respectively, with 23 bases between them. CDR3 length equals 18 residues. CDR3 DNA: TGTGCCAGCAGCGGGGAGGGGGGCCAACCGAAAACTAACTATGGCTACACCTTC. Its translation is CASSGEGGQPKTNYGYTF.

The chain employs TRBV5-6 and TRBJ1-2; TRBD1 matches at 8 bases. CDR1 is SGHDT, CDR2 YYEEEE, per germline. This CDR3 has 13 amino acids. With V trimmed by 4 bases and J by 8 bases, 7 bases remained unmatched. CDR3 region: CASSLPTGDGYTF. The CDR3 bases are TGTGCCAGCAGCCTCCCGACAGGGGACGGCTACACCTTC.

The chain is built from TRBV12-3 or TRBV12-4 and TRBJ1-2, with D possibly matching TRBD1 (5 bases). Trimming left V 5 bases short and J 5 bases short, with 12 bases between. The CDR3 consists of 13 residues. The CDR3 DNA reads as TGTGCCAGCAGTGTCGGGACTCTTTATGGCTACACCTTC. It codes for CASSVGTLYGYTF.

The chain joins TRBV6-5 to TRBJ2-2, with 8 bases fitting TRBD1. The CDR3 length is 14 residues. Germline CDR1 is MNHEY and CDR2 is SVGAGI. Trimming cost V 6 bases and J 4 bases; bases outside gene matches: 4. CDR3 residues: CASSQTGVTGELFF. The CDR3 DNA reads TGTGCCAGCAGCCAGACAGGGGTCACCGGGGAGCTGTTTTTT.

This rearrangement joins TRBV27 to TRBJ2-1; D is unclear. V lost 5 bases, J lost 9 bases, and 14 bases lay in between. This CDR3 region has 13 residues. The germline gives CDR1 MNHEY, CDR2 SMNVEV (reference sequence). CDR3 residues: CASSPSFTGEQFF. The CDR3 nucleotides are TGTGCCAGCAGTCCTAGTTTTACGGGTGAGCAGTTCTTC.

The rearrangement joins TRBV21-1 to TRBJ2-1; no check of the table's D call, TRBD1, against the DNA was made. TRBV21-1 is given as a pseudogene. This CDR3 has 21 amino acids. CDR3 nucleotide sequence: TGTGCCAGCAGCAAAACTGTAGACAGGGGGGAGAGTCCGCCCTCCTACAATGAGCAGTTCTTC. This encodes CASSKTVDRGESPPSYNEQFF.

The genes are TRBV24-1 and TRBJ1-2; D perhaps matches TRBD1 (6 bases). Germline V gives CDR1 KGHDR, CDR2 SFDVKD. Trimming cost V 3 bases and J 8 bases, with 12 bases left between them. CDR3 length: 13 residues. CDR3 sequence reads: CATSDAGGVGYTF. The CDR3 nucleotides are TGTGCCACCAGTGATGCGGGGGGCGTGGGCTACACCTTC.

The V and J genes are TRBV6-5 and TRBJ1-5, with 7 bases lining up with TRBD1. The CDR3 has 15 residues. V dropped 6 bases and J dropped 2; count of bases not matched to a gene: 7. Per the germline V gene, CDR1 is MNHEY and CDR2 is SVGAGI. The CDR3 DNA sequence: TGTGCCAGCAGCCTGACAGGGTTGGGCAATCAGCCCCAGCATTTT. Its protein product is CASSLTGLGNQPQHF.